This T cell receptor beta chain came from a study of shared clonotypes between healthy human individuals. Study-level background: A donor's plate count was three for CD4 naive and three for CD4 memory; CD8 naive had two and CD8 memory one.

Germline loops: CDR1 MDHEN, CDR2 SYDVKM. Trimming shortened V by 5 bases and J by 4 bases, and 12 bases separated the two germline ends. The CDR3 is made up of 14 amino acids. Comment on this clone: The sample contains more than one DNA sequence encoding this CDR3.

The assay was immunoSEQ multiplex PCR, and TCRdb's table has in-frame clones only and misses some. The sample shows over 2 million clones, 85% to 95% of them seen only once. The receptor was derived from a man aged 18 to 29 in good health. The chain joins TRBV28 to TRBJ1-5; a possible D gene is TRBD1 (5 bases). The material sequenced was naive CD4+ T cells sorted from blood. Subset denoted: CD45RA+ positively selected. The CDR3 nucleotides read TGTGCCAGCAGTCTTGTGGGGGGGAATCAGCCCCAGCATTTT. It translates to CASSLVGGNQPQHF.